This TCR beta chain was sequenced during a study of cytomegalovirus exposure and HLA in healthy donors. The CDR3 covers 15 residues. The germline V and J ends were trimmed by 0 bases and 2 bases, with 8 bases remaining between them. The germline CDR1 and CDR2 sequences are LGHNA and YSLEER. As regards this clone: Its antigen remains unknown.

This PCR relied on a set of 60 Vbeta primers and 13 Jbeta primers. TCRdb's table, derived via immunoSEQ multiplex PCR, lists solely in-frame clones and lacks some. The repertoire shows some 75,000 clones; the top ten hold 4% to 5.5%. Points from the study as a whole: On later analysis, the bulk of CMV-associated TCR beta chains appeared to be HLA-restricted.

This rearrangement joins TRBV4-3 to TRBJ1-3; tentatively, D is TRBD1 (6 bases). The origin of this receptor is a middle-aged man in good health and CMV-seronegative. What was sequenced was PBMCs. As DNA, the CDR3 is TGCGCCAGCAGCCAAGATCAGGGGCCTGGAAACACCATATATTTT. Protein: CASSQDQGPGNTIYF.